The 3 T cell receptor beta chains presented below share a single source sample, sequenced in a study of T cell clones after liver transplantation. Here immunoSEQ multiplex PCR was the method, and the copy in TCRdb shows in-frame clones only, minus some. Of 45,000 to 60,000 clones in the sample, 70% to 85% are singletons; the top ten hold approximately 8.5%. Source: CD4+ T cells from blood, taken before liver transplant. Every receptor here comes from a human donor who received a liver transplant.

CDR3 region: CASSRPQRQETQYF. The CDR3 nucleotides read TGTGCCAGCAGTAGGCCTCAGCGGCAAGAGACCCAGTACTTC. The V call is TRBV6-5, the J call TRBJ2-5, with D possibly TRBD2 on 5 matching bases. The CDR3 totals 14 residues. The V and J ends lost 5 bases and 2 bases respectively, with 12 bases between them. Germline assignment: CDR1 MNHEY and CDR2 SVGAGI.

The J gene is TRBJ1-5, the V gene TRBV7-9, with D uncertain. Trimming left V 3 bases short and J 14 bases short, with 20 bases between. The CDR3 is 14 amino acids. CDR1 and CDR2 (germline): SEHNR, FQNEAQ (reference sequence). CDR3 DNA sequence: TGTGCCAGCAGCTTGATGATGGAGGGAGCGTTCAAGCATTTT. It yields the protein CASSLMMEGAFKHF.

The genes are TRBV19 and TRBJ2-7; D might be TRBD2 (7 bases). The CDR3 is made up of 14 amino acids. CDR1 and CDR2 from the germline V gene are LNHDA and SQIVND (reference sequence). V lost 10 bases to trimming and J lost 2 bases, with 18 bases between them. CDR3 DNA: TGTGCCACCACCCGCCGGGGGGACACCTACGAGCAGTACTTC. Translating it yields CATTRRGDTYEQYF.